This T cell receptor (beta chain) came from a study of T cell responses to AZD1222 COVID-19 vaccine. The V and J ends lost 1 base and 5 bases, in that order; junction bases with no gene match: 2. Germline CDR1 and CDR2: SGHRS and YFSETQ. The CDR3 has 14 amino acids. Method: immunoSEQ multiplex PCR; TCRdb's copy keeps in-frame clones and lacks some. This repertoire shows approximately 90,000 clones, around 91% found once; its top ten account for approximately 5.1%. General study results and limits: Donors were mostly white British, more females; clonal diversity possibly underestimated.

Remarks on this clone: Its antigen is unidentified.

Sample: peripheral blood, taken 28 days after the second AZD1222 dose. The sequence was collected from an adult who received the AZD1222 COVID-19 vaccine. V gene TRBV5-1 combines with J gene TRBJ2-2, with 7 bases identical to TRBD1. This chain's CDR3 is CASSLRGQTGELFF. In nucleotides, the CDR3 is TGCGCCAGCAGCTTGAGGGGGCAGACCGGGGAGCTGTTTTTT.